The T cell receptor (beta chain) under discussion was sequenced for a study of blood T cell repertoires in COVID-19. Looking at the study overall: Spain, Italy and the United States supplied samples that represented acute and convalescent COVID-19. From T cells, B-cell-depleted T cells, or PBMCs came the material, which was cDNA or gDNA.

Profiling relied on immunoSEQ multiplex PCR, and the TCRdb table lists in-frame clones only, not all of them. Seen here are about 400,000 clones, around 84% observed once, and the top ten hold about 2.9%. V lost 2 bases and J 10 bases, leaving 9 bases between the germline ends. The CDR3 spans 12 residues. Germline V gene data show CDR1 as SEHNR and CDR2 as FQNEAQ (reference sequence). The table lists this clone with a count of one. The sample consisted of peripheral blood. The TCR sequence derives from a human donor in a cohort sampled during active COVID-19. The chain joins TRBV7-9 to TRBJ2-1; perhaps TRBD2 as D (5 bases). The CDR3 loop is CASSLWRSEQFF. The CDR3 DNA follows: TGTGCCAGCAGCTTATGGAGGTCCGAGCAGTTCTTC.